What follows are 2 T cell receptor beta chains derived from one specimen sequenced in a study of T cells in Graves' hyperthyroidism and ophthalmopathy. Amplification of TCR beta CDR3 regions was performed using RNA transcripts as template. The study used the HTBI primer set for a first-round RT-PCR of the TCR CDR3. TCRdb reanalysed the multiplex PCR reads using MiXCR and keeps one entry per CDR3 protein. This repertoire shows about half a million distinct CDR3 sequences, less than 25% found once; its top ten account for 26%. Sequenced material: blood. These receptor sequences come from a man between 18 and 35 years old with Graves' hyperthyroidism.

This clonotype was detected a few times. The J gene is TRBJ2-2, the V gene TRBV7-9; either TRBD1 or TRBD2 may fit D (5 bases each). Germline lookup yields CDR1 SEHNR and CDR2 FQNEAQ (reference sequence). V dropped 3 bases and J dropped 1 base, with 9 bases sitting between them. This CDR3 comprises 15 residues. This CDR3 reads CASSLPGRNTGELFF. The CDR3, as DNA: TGTGCCAGCAGCTTGCCGGGACGGAACACCGGGGAGCTGTTTTTT. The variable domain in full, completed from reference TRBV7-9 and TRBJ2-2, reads DTGVSQNPRHKITKRGQNVTFRCDPISEHNRLYWYRQTLGQGPEFLTYFQNEAQLEKSRLLSDRFSAERPKGSFSTLEIQRTEQGDSAMYLCASSLPGRNTGELFFGEGSRLTVL.

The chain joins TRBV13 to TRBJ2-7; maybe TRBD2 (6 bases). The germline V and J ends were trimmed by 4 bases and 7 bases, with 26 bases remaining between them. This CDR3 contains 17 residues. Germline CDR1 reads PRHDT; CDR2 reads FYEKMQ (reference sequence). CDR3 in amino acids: CASSWGGGPGSFGEQYF. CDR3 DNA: TGTGCCAGCAGCTGGGGAGGAGGGCCGGGGAGCTTTGGAGAGCAGTACTTC.